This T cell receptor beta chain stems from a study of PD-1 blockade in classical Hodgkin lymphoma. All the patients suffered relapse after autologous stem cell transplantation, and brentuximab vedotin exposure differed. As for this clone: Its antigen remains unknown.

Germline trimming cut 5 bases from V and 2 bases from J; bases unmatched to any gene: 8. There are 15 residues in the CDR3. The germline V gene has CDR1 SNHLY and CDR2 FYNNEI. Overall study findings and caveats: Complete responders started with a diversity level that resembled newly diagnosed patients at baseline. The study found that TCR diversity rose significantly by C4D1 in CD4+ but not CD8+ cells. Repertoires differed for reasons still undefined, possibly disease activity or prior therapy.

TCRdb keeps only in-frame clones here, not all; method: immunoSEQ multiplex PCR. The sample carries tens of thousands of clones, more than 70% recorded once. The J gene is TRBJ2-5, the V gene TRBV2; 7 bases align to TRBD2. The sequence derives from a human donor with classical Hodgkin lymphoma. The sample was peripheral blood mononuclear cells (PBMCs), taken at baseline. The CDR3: CASSPLGGGQETQYF. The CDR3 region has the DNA TGTGCCAGCAGTCCCCTTGGGGGGGGGCAAGAGACCCAGTACTTC.